These 23 T cell receptor beta chains came from one sample sequenced in a study of CD8 T cells in Susac syndrome (dated by TCRdb to between 2018 and 2021). The method behind the library was the immunoSEQ multiplex PCR assay. RNA was extracted with the RNeasy kit and 0.5 to 1 ug was reverse transcribed using random hexamers. Using fastp trimming at Q25 and MiXCR clonotype assembly, TCRdb reanalyzed the public sequencing data and kept in-frame beta chains. Each entry merges the rows of one CDR3 protein and shows their most common DNA and genes. This sample comprises under 200,000 distinct CDR3 sequences, around 95% of them detected only once. The top ten clones comprise 0.15% to 0.2% of the sample. The sequenced sample was CD8+ T cells from PBMCs. These receptors were collected from a human donor with multiple sclerosis.

The V and J genes are TRBV27 and TRBJ1-2, with a tentative D call TRBD1 (5 bases). The CDR3 runs to 14 residues. V was cut by 6 bases and J by 0 bases, with 11 bases left in between. CDR1 is MNHEY, CDR2 SMNVEV, per germline (reference sequence). Here the CDR3 reads CASRPRGPNYGYTF. The CDR3 DNA reads TGTGCCAGCAGGCCTCGGGGACCTAACTATGGCTACACCTTC.

The V gene is TRBV20-1, the J gene TRBJ1-5; a weak D match, TRBD1 (5 bases). The V end lost 3 bases, the J end lost 3 bases, and 15 bases lay between the germline ends. Germline assignment: CDR1 DFQATT and CDR2 SNEGSKA (reference sequence). The CDR3 loop spans 15 amino acids. CDR3: CSASLGGDINQPQHF. CDR3 DNA: TGCAGTGCTAGTTTGGGGGGAGATATCAATCAGCCCCAGCATTTT.

As DNA, the CDR3 is TGTGCCAGCAGTTTATTTGGGGAGGGCGAGCAGTACTTC. Its translation is CASSLFGEGEQYF. The V gene is TRBV28, the J gene TRBJ2-7, with TRBD2 matching over 7 bases. The CDR3 runs 13 residues. With 1 base clipped from V and 6 bases from J, the junction kept 3 bases outside the gene matches. Germline V gene lookup returns CDR1 MDHEN and CDR2 SYDVKM.

The chain is built from TRBV4-1 and TRBJ2-2, with 7 bases matching TRBD2. Germline V lookup: CDR1 MGHRA, CDR2 YSYEKL. The length of the CDR3 is 15 residues. V shed 4 bases and J 8 bases; nucleotides not matched to a gene: 10. The CDR3 bases are TGCGCCAGCAGCCCCGGGACTATGGGGTTGGGGGAGCTGTTTTTT. It is translated as CASSPGTMGLGELFF.

The chain uses TRBV20-1 and TRBJ1-1; 10 bases line up with TRBD1. Trimming removed 5 bases from V and 11 bases from J; junction bases left unmatched: 5. There are 11 residues in the CDR3. Per germline, CDR1 DFQATT and CDR2 SNEGSKA (reference sequence). In DNA, the CDR3 is TGCAGTGCTCGGATGGGACAGGGGGCTTTCTTT. Translation: CSARMGQGAFF.

The genes are TRBV13 and TRBJ2-2; D not resolved. Trimming left V 5 bases short and J 1 base short, with 11 bases between. Germline CDR1 and CDR2: PRHDT and FYEKMQ (reference sequence). The CDR3 covers 15 residues. CDR3 region: CASSQALLNTGELFF. CDR3 DNA: TGTGCCAGCAGCCAAGCGCTCCTGAACACCGGGGAGCTGTTTTTT.

The chain has TRBV3-1 and TRBJ2-1, with 11 bases lining up with TRBD2. Per the germline V gene, CDR1 is LGHDT and CDR2 is YNNKEL (reference sequence). The CDR3 loop spans 16 amino acids. V was clipped by 5 bases and J by 8 bases; unmatched bases: 11. The CDR3: CASSEYSGRARDEQFF. CDR3 bases: TGTGCCAGCAGCGAATATAGCGGGAGGGCGAGGGATGAGCAGTTCTTC.

The J gene is TRBJ1-1, the V gene TRBV2, with D perhaps matching TRBD1 (5 bases). CDR1 and CDR2 from the germline V gene are SNHLY and FYNNEI. This CDR3 region has 13 residues. The V end lost 4 bases, the J end lost 1 base, and 7 bases lay between the germline ends. Here the CDR3 reads CASSGGGNTEAFF. CDR3 sequence (DNA): TGTGCCAGCAGTGGGGGGGGGAACACTGAAGCTTTCTTT.

The rearrangement links TRBV2 to TRBJ2-7; 12 bases align to TRBD2. V shed 5 bases and J 5 bases; nucleotides not matched to a gene: 4. The length of the CDR3 is 14 residues. CDR1 and CDR2 from the germline V gene are SNHLY and FYNNEI. This chain's CDR3 is CASSRLAGDHEQYF. CDR3 nucleotide sequence: TGTGCCAGCAGTCGACTAGCGGGAGACCACGAGCAGTACTTC.

The V gene is TRBV9, the J gene TRBJ2-5; 8 bases agree with TRBD2. CDR3 length: 15 amino acids. The germline gives CDR1 SGDLS, CDR2 YYNGEE. The V and J ends lost 1 base and 5 bases, in that order; junction bases with no gene match: 7. The CDR3 region is CASSVSGGPGETQYF. The CDR3 DNA sequence: TGTGCCAGCAGCGTATCGGGAGGGCCGGGGGAGACCCAGTACTTC.

The chain links TRBV5-1 to TRBJ2-1, with 9 nucleotides matching TRBD1. CDR1 is SGHRS and CDR2 is YFSETQ in the germline V gene. Trimming removed 4 bases from V and 6 bases from J; junction bases left unmatched: 2. The CDR3 is 13 amino acids. CDR3 sequence: CASSDRGSNEQFF. CDR3 sequence (DNA): TGCGCCAGCAGCGACAGGGGGTCCAATGAGCAGTTCTTC.

This sequence joins TRBV30 and TRBJ2-3; a possible D gene is TRBD2 (6 bases). V was cut by 0 bases and J by 2 bases, with 12 bases left in between. Germline CDR1 GTSNPN, CDR2 SVGIG (reference sequence). The CDR3 is 15 amino acids. The CDR3, as DNA: TGTGCCTGGAGTGTTGGTGGGGGGAACACAGATACGCAGTATTTT. The encoded protein is CAWSVGGGNTDTQYF.

The rearrangement links TRBV14 to TRBJ2-1; D unresolved. Germline CDR1 is SGHDN and CDR2 is FVKESK. V dropped 1 base and J dropped 3 bases, with 7 bases sitting between them. The CDR3 runs 14 residues. Written as DNA, the CDR3 is TGTGCCAGCAGCCAAGTTCCCCTCTACAATGAGCAGTTCTTC. Translating gives CASSQVPLYNEQFF. Full variable domain (remainder filled in from reference TRBV14 and TRBJ2-1): EAGVTQFPSHSVIEKGQTVTLRCDPISGHDNLYWYRRVMGKEIKFLLHFVKESKQDESGMPNNRFLAERTGGTYSTLKVQPAELEDSGVYFCASSQVPLYNEQFFGPGTRLTVL.

This clonotype was seen only once. The genes are TRBV9 and TRBJ1-1; no firm D call. Germline V gene lookup returns CDR1 SGDLS and CDR2 YYNGEE. This CDR3 comprises 15 residues. V lost 0 bases and J lost 1, with 10 bases in between. For the CDR3, the DNA is TGTGCCAGCAGCGTAGCCCCCGACTGGAACACTGAAGCTTTCTTT. Translated, it gives CASSVAPDWNTEAFF.

The chain links TRBV9 to TRBJ2-3, with a weak D call TRBD2 (6 bases). CDR1 is SGDLS and CDR2 is YYNGEE in the germline V gene. The ends were cut back, 3 bases at V and 2 bases at J, with 19 bases in the middle. The CDR3 sequence is 17 residues long. CDR3 bases: TGTGCCAGCAGCGCCGTGGGGGGATTTAGTCCCACAGATACGCAGTATTTT. Translation: CASSAVGGFSPTDTQYF.

This chain uses TRBV28 with TRBJ2-3, with 11 nucleotides matching TRBD2. The CDR3 has 22 residues. Germline V CDR1 and CDR2: MDHEN, SYDVKM. J was trimmed by 6 bases and V by 5 bases; bases with no gene match: 28. The CDR3 here is CASSPNRFGRFNIAGGHDTQYF. The CDR3 nucleotides read TGTGCCAGCAGTCCAAACAGGTTTGGGCGTTTTAACATAGCGGGGGGGCACGATACGCAGTATTTT.

This chain links TRBV25-1 with TRBJ1-2; no definite D call. Germline values: CDR1 MGHDK, CDR2 SYGVNS. There are 11 residues in the CDR3. The V end lost 3 bases, the J end lost 7 bases, and 6 bases lay between the germline ends. The CDR3 region has the DNA TGTGCCAGCAGTGACGGCGGTGGCTACACCTTC. Its protein product is CASSDGGGYTF.

A single count supports this clonotype. This sequence joins TRBV28 and TRBJ2-2, with 10 bases fitting TRBD1. J was trimmed by 4 bases and V by 4 bases; bases with no gene match: 9. The CDR3 is made up of 17 amino acids. CDR1 and CDR2 (germline): MDHEN, SYDVKM. The DNA of the CDR3 is TGTGCCAGCAGTTCTCCCGGGACAGGGGAAATCACCGGGGAGCTGTTTTTT. The encoded protein is CASSSPGTGEITGELFF.

The V and J genes are TRBV12-3 or TRBV12-4 and TRBJ1-1; D is undetermined. The CDR3 consists of 14 residues. The V end lost 3 bases, the J end lost 1 base, and 9 bases lay between the germline ends. DNA for the CDR3: TGTGCCAGCAGTTTGGTTTCGTGGAACACTGAAGCTTTCTTT. Its protein is CASSLVSWNTEAFF.

The V gene is TRBV20-1, the J gene TRBJ1-2, with TRBD1 matching 8 bases. Per the germline V gene, CDR1 is DFQATT and CDR2 is SNEGSKA (reference sequence). V was pared by 6 bases and J by 4 bases, with 7 bases of the junction left unmatched. This CDR3 spans 13 amino acids. Here the CDR3 DNA reads TGCAGTGCCAGGGACAGGATTACCTATGGCTACACCTTC. The encoded protein is CSARDRITYGYTF.

The chain uses TRBV14 and TRBJ2-7; 10 nucleotides align to TRBD2. CDR1 and CDR2 (germline): SGHDN, FVKESK. Trimming at V came to 6 bases and at J to 6 bases, leaving 5 bases not matched to a gene. The CDR3 loop spans 13 amino acids. In DNA form, the CDR3 reads TGTGCCAGCAGTGGACTAGCGGCGACCGAGCAGTACTTC. Its protein product is CASSGLAATEQYF.

This chain joins TRBV29-1 and TRBJ2-7; no firm D call. The CDR3 is 14 amino acids. V lost 8 bases and J lost 0, with 17 bases in between. Germline CDR1 SQVTM, CDR2 ANQGSEA. CDR3 in DNA: TGCAGCCCAGTGTCCGACGGCTTCTCCTACGAGCAGTACTTC. The encoded protein is CSPVSDGFSYEQYF.

The chain uses TRBV6-5 and TRBJ2-1, with D unclear. The V gene's germline CDR1 is MNHEY and CDR2 SVGAGI. The CDR3 runs to 14 residues. Trimming shortened V by 5 bases and J by 8 bases, and 16 bases separated the two germline ends. CDR3 region: CASSLQIIGHEQFF. DNA of the CDR3: TGTGCCAGCAGTCTCCAGATCATTGGTCATGAGCAGTTCTTC.